The 28 T cell receptor beta chains below were found in one sample sequenced in a study of cytotoxic CD8 clonotypes in ibrutinib-treated CLL. Sequencing used immunoSEQ multiplex PCR; TCRdb keeps in-frame clones, though not all of them. Among approximately 100,000 clones, roughly four fifths were seen once, and the ten largest hold approximately 25%. The starting material was PBMCs, obtained after 24 months of ibrutinib treatment. All receptors derive from a human donor with chronic lymphocytic leukemia.

The chain carries TRBV7-2 and TRBJ1-2; tentative D call: TRBD1 (6 bases). Germline V gene sequence: CDR1 SGHTA, CDR2 FQGNSA. This CDR3 region has 14 residues. The ends were cut back, 5 bases at V and 4 bases at J, with 14 bases in the middle. CDR3: CASSAQGGGYGYTF. In DNA, the CDR3 is TGTGCCAGCAGCGCACAGGGAGGCGGCTATGGCTACACCTTC.

The gene calls are TRBV5-1 and TRBJ2-7, with a possible D match to TRBD1 (6 bases). Germline loops: CDR1 SGHRS, CDR2 YFSETQ. This CDR3 region has 13 residues. V gave up 4 bases and J gave up 2 bases, with 10 bases separating them. The CDR3 region is CASSTTGTYEQYF. The CDR3 nucleotides read TGCGCCAGCAGCACGACAGGAACCTACGAGCAGTACTTC.

The chain couples TRBV27 to TRBJ2-3; 13 bases map to TRBD2. V gave up 2 bases and J gave up 1 base; unmatched junction bases: 12. Germline CDR1 and CDR2: MNHEY and SMNVEV (reference sequence). The CDR3 extends over 20 amino acids. The CDR3 DNA sequence: TGTGCCAGCAGTTTAGGGCGCAAGACTAGCGGGAGGTCCCGCACAGATACGCAGTATTTT. Amino acids: CASSLGRKTSGRSRTDTQYF.

This chain links TRBV7-9 with TRBJ2-2; 7 positions match TRBD2. The CDR3 sequence is 15 residues long. V shed 5 bases and J 3 bases; nucleotides not matched to a gene: 6. Germline CDR1 is SEHNR and CDR2 is FQNEAQ (reference sequence). The CDR3 DNA sequence: TGTGCCAGCAGCCTGACTAGCCGACACACCGGGGAGCTGTTTTTT. Residues: CASSLTSRHTGELFF. Filled out from reference TRBV7-9 and TRBJ2-2, the complete variable domain reads DTGVSQNPRHKITKRGQNVTFRCDPISEHNRLYWYRQTLGQGPEFLTYFQNEAQLEKSRLLSDRFSAERPKGSFSTLEIQRTEQGDSAMYLCASSLTSRHTGELFFGEGSRLTVL.

The V call is TRBV28, the J call TRBJ1-1; TRBD1 aligns across 7 bases. Germline lookup yields CDR1 MDHEN and CDR2 SYDVKM. After removal of 6 bases from V and 5 bases from J, the junction contained 6 bases not matched to a gene. The length of the CDR3 is 13 residues. The CDR3 loop is CASRNRGMTEAFF. The CDR3 coding sequence is TGTGCCAGCAGAAACAGGGGAATGACTGAAGCTTTCTTT.

The genes are TRBV7-3 and TRBJ2-2; D possibly corresponds to TRBD2 (6 bases). Per germline, CDR1 SGHTA and CDR2 FQGTGA. The V gene lost 6 bases and the J gene lost 4 bases, with 15 bases spanning the gap. The CDR3 length is 15 residues. The chain's CDR3 is CASRNGGEATGELFF. In DNA, the CDR3 is TGTGCCAGCAGGAACGGCGGGGAGGCCACCGGGGAGCTGTTTTTT.

This clone was counted once. This chain joins TRBV5-4 and TRBJ1-5; D is perhaps TRBD1 (5 bases). Germline V lookup: CDR1 SGHNT, CDR2 YYREEE (reference sequence). V lost 1 base to trimming and J lost 1 base, with 9 bases between them. The CDR3 totals 15 residues. CDR3 in DNA: TGTGCCAGCAGCTTGAGGCAGGGAAGCAATCAGCCCCAGCATTTT. It encodes CASSLRQGSNQPQHF. Full variable domain (missing parts from reference TRBV5-4 and TRBJ1-5): ETGVTQSPTHLIKTRGQQVTLRCSSQSGHNTVSWYQQALGQGPQFIFQYYREEENGRGNFPPRFSGLQFPNYSSELNVNALELDDSALYLCASSLRQGSNQPQHFGDGTRLSIL.

The genes are TRBV29-1 and TRBJ1-2; 10 positions match TRBD1. The CDR3 runs 12 residues. The germline V gene encodes CDR1 SQVTM and CDR2 ANQGSEA. V lost 6 bases, J lost 4 bases, and 2 bases stayed unmatched. The chain's CDR3 is CSVGQGSYGYTF. In DNA form, the CDR3 reads TGCAGCGTGGGACAGGGGAGCTATGGCTACACCTTC.

The rearrangement uses TRBV28 and TRBJ1-2, with 7 bases aligning to TRBD1. The CDR3 extends over 16 amino acids. Germline trimming cut 2 bases from V and 3 bases from J; bases unmatched to any gene: 9. Per the germline V gene, CDR1 is MDHEN and CDR2 is SYDVKM. This CDR3 is CASSLVRTGEDYGYTF. The CDR3 DNA reads TGTGCCAGCAGTTTAGTAAGAACAGGGGAGGACTATGGCTACACCTTC.

The chain uses TRBV18 and TRBJ2-4; possible D gene TRBD2, 5 bases. Germline V gene sequence: CDR1 KGHSH, CDR2 LQKENI. This CDR3 contains 16 residues. V lost 2 bases, J lost 5 bases, and 16 bases lay in between. The CDR3 nucleotides are TGTGCCAGCTCACCAAGAGGAAAGGAGGTTGAAAACATTCAGTACTTC. This gives the protein CASSPRGKEVENIQYF.

The rearrangement joins TRBV7-9 to TRBJ2-5; TRBD1 matches at 9 bases. CDR1 and CDR2 from the germline V gene are SEHNR and FQNEAQ (reference sequence). V dropped 6 bases and J dropped 4; count of bases not matched to a gene: 12. The CDR3 length is 16 residues. The CDR3 DNA reads TGTGCCAGCAGTTTATCTTCACAGGGGGCTGTAGAGACCCAGTACTTC. Translation gives CASSLSSQGAVETQYF.

The chain carries TRBV7-9 and TRBJ1-5, with 9 positions matching TRBD1. V lost 5 bases, J lost 3 bases, and 8 bases stayed unmatched. Per germline, CDR1 SEHNR and CDR2 FQNEAQ (reference sequence). The CDR3 runs 16 residues. CDR3 sequence (DNA): TGTGCCAGCAGCCCCTGGACAGGGGCCCTCAATCAGCCCCAGCATTTT. This sequence encodes CASSPWTGALNQPQHF.

V is TRBV10-1 and J is TRBJ2-2; 13 bases are shared with TRBD2. Germline CDR1 is WNHNN and CDR2 is SYGVQD (reference sequence). This CDR3 is 16 amino acids long. V was clipped by 2 bases and J by 5 bases; unmatched bases: 2. The chain's CDR3 is CASSETGLAGTGELFF. CDR3 DNA sequence: TGCGCCAGCAGTGAGACGGGACTAGCGGGAACCGGGGAGCTGTTTTTT.

The chain recombines TRBV10-3 with TRBJ1-6; weak D call: TRBD1 (5 bases). The V and J ends lost 3 bases and 7 bases respectively, with 19 bases between them. Looked up from germline, CDR1 is ENHRY and CDR2 is SYGVKD. The CDR3 has 17 amino acids. This CDR3 is CAISDPEGQLLNSPLHF. For the CDR3, the DNA is TGTGCCATCAGTGACCCAGAGGGGCAGCTTCTGAATTCACCCCTCCACTTT.

This CDR3 reads CASSFAAAGVSSGNTIYF. For the CDR3, the DNA is TGTGCCAGCAGTTTCGCCGCGGCAGGGGTCAGCTCTGGAAACACCATATATTTT. The chain employs TRBV28 and TRBJ1-3; tentative D call: TRBD1 (6 bases). This CDR3 is built from 18 residues. Germline CDR1 and CDR2: MDHEN and SYDVKM. Trimming pared 3 bases from V and 0 bases from J, leaving 18 bases between.

The chain employs TRBV5-6 and TRBJ1-1, with 8 bases identical to TRBD1. CDR1 is SGHDT and CDR2 is YYEEEE in the germline V gene. This CDR3 contains 15 residues. The junction had 10 bases not matched to a gene; V was cut back by 6 bases and J by 3 bases. CDR3 DNA: TGTGCCAGCAACGTCGACAGGGGACGGGACACTGAAGCTTTCTTT. Encoded protein: CASNVDRGRDTEAFF.

The chain is built from TRBV28 and TRBJ1-5, with a tentative D call TRBD1 (5 bases). The CDR3 consists of 15 residues. Germline V gene sequence: CDR1 MDHEN, CDR2 SYDVKM. Trimming stripped 6 bases from V and 7 bases from J, with 19 bases between. CDR3 residues: CASSQIRGFKQPQHF. The CDR3 bases are TGTGCCAGCAGCCAGATCCGGGGCTTCAAGCAGCCCCAGCATTTT.

J is TRBJ1-1 and V is TRBV7-3, with a weak D call TRBD1 (5 bases). CDR1 SGHTA and CDR2 FQGTGA come from the germline V gene. The CDR3 has 14 amino acids. The V gene lost 2 bases and the J gene lost 5 bases, with 12 bases spanning the gap. Written as DNA, the CDR3 is TGTGCCAGCAGCTTACAGGGCCCGGGGACTGAAGCTTTCTTT. It encodes CASSLQGPGTEAFF.

This chain links TRBV7-9 with TRBJ1-5; TRBD1 aligns across 9 bases. This CDR3 is built from 16 residues. Germline values: CDR1 SEHNR, CDR2 FQNEAQ (reference sequence). Trimming cost V 8 bases and J 0 bases; bases outside gene matches: 8. The CDR3: CASVRGDRASNQPQHF. In nucleotides, the CDR3 is TGTGCCAGCGTAAGAGGGGACAGGGCTAGCAATCAGCCCCAGCATTTT.

In this sample, this clone turned up a few times. This chain uses TRBV5-6 with TRBJ2-1, with a weak D call TRBD2 (7 bases). V lost 1 base and J 10 bases, leaving 24 bases between the germline ends. This CDR3 contains 17 residues. Germline CDR1 reads SGHDT; CDR2 reads YYEEEE. The CDR3 DNA follows: TGTGCCAGCAGCTTGTCGGCAGGGGAGGGAGGGTCTGGAGAGCAGTTCTTC. The encoded protein is CASSLSAGEGGSGEQFF.

The chain employs TRBV5-4 and TRBJ2-5; a weak D match, TRBD2 (6 bases). CDR1 SGHNT and CDR2 YYREEE come from the germline V gene (reference sequence). Deletions cut 4 bases from V and 5 bases from J, with 18 bases between. This CDR3 has 15 residues. In DNA, the CDR3 is TGTGCCAGCAGCCCCGCGGGGCCCACCGCTGAGACCCAGTACTTC. Its translation is CASSPAGPTAETQYF.

This clone was counted a single time. The chain uses TRBV4-1 and TRBJ1-1; D unclear. Germline-derived CDR1 and CDR2 are MGHRA and YSYEKL. The CDR3 covers 12 residues. The V end was cut by 4 bases, the J end by 9 bases, with 12 bases between. The CDR3 loop is CASSLRVGKAFF. DNA for the CDR3: TGCGCCAGCAGCCTTCGGGTTGGCAAAGCTTTCTTT.

The chain carries TRBV4-2 and TRBJ1-2, with D uncertain. The length of the CDR3 is 14 residues. Germline CDR1 and CDR2: LGHNA and YNFKEQ. Trimming cost V 1 base and J 8 bases, with 14 bases left between them. In DNA form, the CDR3 reads TGTGCCAGCAGCCAAGGTGACGGGCCTCGGGGCTACACCTTC. Protein product: CASSQGDGPRGYTF.

The rearrangement links TRBV28 to TRBJ1-3; D gene uncertain. Trimming took off 3 bases at V and 0 bases at J, with 12 bases between the two ends. CDR1 is MDHEN, CDR2 SYDVKM, per germline. This CDR3 is built from 16 residues. CDR3 nucleotides: TGTGCCAGCAGTTTTCTCTCCCCGCACTCTGGAAACACCATATATTTT. This codes for CASSFLSPHSGNTIYF.

The chain links TRBV7-9 to TRBJ1-2; D may be TRBD1 (5 bases). This CDR3 region has 14 residues. Germline CDR1 reads SEHNR; CDR2 reads FQNEAQ (reference sequence). Trimming shortened V by 5 bases and J by 1 base, and 11 bases separated the two germline ends. The CDR3 DNA sequence: TGTGCCAGCAGCCAGGACACTGGTAACTATGGCTACACCTTC. As protein: CASSQDTGNYGYTF.

This clone was counted a few times. This chain's CDR3 is CASSQELAGGREQFF. The CDR3 nucleotides are TGTGCCAGCAGCCAAGAACTAGCGGGAGGTCGTGAGCAGTTCTTC. The rearrangement joins TRBV14 to TRBJ2-1; the match to TRBD2 covers 12 bases. J lost 9 bases, V lost 0 bases, and 3 bases had no gene match. Germline CDR1 and CDR2: SGHDN and FVKESK. This CDR3 contains 15 residues.

This rearrangement joins TRBV5-1 to TRBJ2-5; D may match TRBD1 or TRBD2 (5 bases each). Germline assignment: CDR1 SGHRS and CDR2 YFSETQ. This CDR3 spans 14 amino acids. Between the trimmed V and J ends, which lost 4 bases and 3 bases, there was a span of 13 bases. CDR3 coding DNA: TGCGCCAGCAGCCGGGGCGGTTCCGAAGAGACCCAGTACTTC. Its protein is CASSRGGSEETQYF. Looking up the rest from reference TRBV5-1 and TRBJ2-5 gives the full variable domain: KAGVTQTPRYLIKTRGQQVTLSCSPISGHRSVSWYQQTPGQGLQFLFEYFSETQRNKGNFPGRFSGRQFSNSRSEMNVSTLELGDSALYLCASSRGGSEETQYFGPGTRLLVL.

Turning to this clone: The junction does not match germline at one end; this may be a read error. This sequence joins TRBV7-7 and TRBJ2-5, with D possibly being TRBD1 (5 bases). This CDR3 is built from 14 residues. From germline, CDR1 is SSHAT and CDR2 FNYEAQ (reference sequence). The CDR3 spells CASSLAGREETQYF. Written as DNA, the CDR3 is TGTGCTAGCAGCTTAGCAGGCAGGGAAGAGACCCAGTACTTC.